This T cell receptor (beta chain) was captured by sequencing in a study of control samples from healthy donors and cancer patients. Here immunoSEQ multiplex PCR was the method, and the copy in TCRdb shows in-frame clones only, minus some. Altogether 100,000 to 150,000 clones are present, roughly 94% being singletons, with the ten largest covering 3.6%. This CDR3 is 12 amino acids long. Germline V gives CDR1 GTSNPN, CDR2 SVGIG (reference sequence). The V and J ends lost 0 bases and 7 bases respectively, with 7 bases between them. V usage is TRBV30 and J usage is TRBJ1-5; no firm D call. The sequenced material came from blood. The sequence was obtained from a young man in good health. This CDR3 is CAWSVSKQPQHF. As DNA, the CDR3 is TGTGCCTGGAGTGTCTCTAAGCAGCCCCAGCATTTT.